This is a list of T cell receptor beta chains from one sample in a study of shared clonotypes between healthy human individuals. Generated by immunoSEQ multiplex PCR, the TCRdb table keeps only in-frame clones and is missing some. The profile shows 1 million to 1.3 million clones, about four fifths of them singletons. The sample taken for sequencing was memory CD4+ T cells from PBMCs. These receptor sequences come from a man younger than 30 in good health. Some clones in this sample may be carry-over from other donors' samples. The CDR3 runs from the conserved cysteine through the conserved F or W. The D gene is left open where the match is weak. A clone size is listed for some rows: how often the clone was seen (once, few, many), or a class if it is expanded.

abundance	v_gene	j_gene	d_gene	len	CDR3nt	CDR3aa
.	TRBV29-1	TRBJ2-7	.	13	TGCAGCGTAGGGGGGCACTCAGCCTACGAGCAGTACTTC	CSVGGHSAYEQYF
once	TRBV7-2	TRBJ2-2	.	15	TGTGCCAGCAGCACCCAGACAGGGAACACCGGGGAGCTGTTTTTT	CASSTQTGNTGELFF
.	TRBV15	TRBJ2-7	.	13	TGTGCCACCAGCAGAGATAATCGGGAAGGGCAGTACTTC	CATSRDNREGQYF
.	TRBV7-7	TRBJ2-1	TRBD2	16	TGTGCCAGCAGTCCCGGGACTAGCGGGAGATACAATGAGCAGTTCTTC	CASSPGTSGRYNEQFF
.	TRBV7-2	TRBJ2-5	TRBD2	14	TGTGCCAGCAGCTCACGACTAGCCCAAGAGACCCAGTACTTC	CASSSRLAQETQYF
few	TRBV11-2	TRBJ2-5	.	15	TGTGCCAGCAGCTTACGGGGGTCCAGGGAAGAGACCCAGTACTTC	CASSLRGSREETQYF
.	TRBV28	TRBJ2-7	TRBD2	15	TGTGCCAGCAGCCCAAGGACTAGCGGCTCCTACGAGCAGTACTTC	CASSPRTSGSYEQYF
.	TRBV11-2	TRBJ2-1	TRBD2	16	TGTGCCAGCAGCTTAGGTACTAGCGGGAAATACAATGAGCAGTTCTTC	CASSLGTSGKYNEQFF
many	TRBV18	TRBJ1-2	.	15	TGTGCCAGCTCACCACAGGGGACAAACGGATATGGCTACACCTTC	CASSPQGTNGYGYTF
few	TRBV14	TRBJ1-1	.	13	TGTGCCAGCAGCCAAGTCGGCGAATCTATGGCTTTCTTT	CASSQVGESMAFF
few	TRBV6-1	TRBJ2-7	.	15	TGTGCCAGCGGGTTATCTAACGGCGCCTTCTACGAGCAGTACTTC	CASGLSNGAFYEQYF
.	TRBV7-3	TRBJ1-2	TRBD1	14	TGTGCCAGCAGCTTCTTAGGCAGGGGGCTTGGCTACACCTTC	CASSFLGRGLGYTF
.	TRBV11-2	TRBJ2-7	.	13	TGTGCCAGCAGCTTAGTGTCAGGGTTCGAGCAGTACTTC	CASSLVSGFEQYF
.	TRBV5-6	TRBJ1-1	.	15	TGTGCCAGCAGTTTGGGGTGGACTCCTTCCCCTGAAGCTTTCTTT	CASSLGWTPSPEAFF
few	TRBV29-1	TRBJ2-1	.	16	TGCAGCGTTGAAAAGATGACTGGGGCCTTAGGTGGTAAGCAGTTCTTC	CSVEKMTGALGGKQFF
.	TRBV6-5	TRBJ1-5	.	14	TGTGCCAGCAGTTATCGGGGGGGCGGGCAGCCCCAGCATTTT	CASSYRGGGQPQHF
.	TRBV7-8	TRBJ2-7	TRBD2	12	TGTGCCAGCAGCTTGACTAGCGACGAGCAGTACTTC	CASSLTSDEQYF
once	TRBV5-1	TRBJ1-2	.	16	TGCGCCAGCAGCTCCAGCCCCCCAGGGGCGCCGGGCGGCTACACCTTC	CASSSSPPGAPGGYTF
.	TRBV30	TRBJ1-4	.	13	TGTGCCTGGAGTGGACGGGGTAATGAAAAACTGTTTTTT	CAWSGRGNEKLFF
.	TRBV29-1	TRBJ2-2	TRBD1	15	TGCAGCGCGTCCGCCAGGGGGCTGGACACCGGGGAGCTGTTTTTT	CSASARGLDTGELFF
.	TRBV19	TRBJ2-1	TRBD2	18	TGTGCCTCTGACCGGGGTAGCGGGAGGCCGAGCTCCTACAATGAGCAGTTCTTC	CASDRGSGRPSSYNEQFF
.	TRBV9	TRBJ2-3	.	16	TGTGCCAGCAGCGTGGGACCCCGCTCTAGCACAGATACGCAGTATTTT	CASSVGPRSSTDTQYF
.	TRBV5-1	TRBJ1-5	.	15	TGCGCCAGCAGCTTGGATGGGGCCCACAATCAGCCCCAGCATTTT	CASSLDGAHNQPQHF
.	TRBV7-8	TRBJ1-1	TRBD1	14	TGTGCCAGCAGCCCACAGGGGGCGGGCACTGAAGCTTTCTTT	CASSPQGAGTEAFF
many	TRBV4-1	TRBJ2-3	TRBD2	14	TGCGCCAGCAGCCAGGGACTATTGGCAGATACGCAGTATTTT	CASSQGLLADTQYF
.	TRBV27	TRBJ2-1	TRBD1	17	TGTGCCAGCAGTTTATCCCCCTGGGACAGGGAGTTCAATGAGCAGTTCTTC	CASSLSPWDREFNEQFF
few	TRBV4-3	TRBJ1-5	.	14	TGCGCCAGCAGCCAAGATGGGGGATCTCAGCCCCAGCATTTT	CASSQDGGSQPQHF
.	TRBV11-1	TRBJ2-5	.	13	TGTGCCAGCAGCTTGGCCAGGCAAGAGACCCAGTACTTC	CASSLARQETQYF
.	TRBV5-6	TRBJ1-1	TRBD1	14	TGTGCCAGCAGCTTTGACAGGGCGAACACTGAAGCTTTCTTT	CASSFDRANTEAFF
once	TRBV7-9	TRBJ2-2	TRBD2	18	TGTGCCAGCAGCTTAAGCCTAGCGGGATTATCGGTTGACGGGGAGCTGTTTTTT	CASSLSLAGLSVDGELFF
once	TRBV2	TRBJ2-7	TRBD1	14	TGTGCCAGCGCCCTCTACAGGGGCCAATACGAGCAGTACTTC	CASALYRGQYEQYF
.	TRBV18	TRBJ2-7	.	15	TGTGCCAGCTCACTTACAGCAGGGCCTTTCTACGAGCAGTACTTC	CASSLTAGPFYEQYF